The clone carrying this T cell receptor (beta chain) came up a few times. Documented time point: patch test 3, about 24 weeks after DPC sensitization. Treatment: therapeutic diphenylcyclopropenone sensitization with weekly scalp DPC. This sample was included in a study of human T cells and chemical hapten exposure. TCRdb reprocessed the RACE reads with MiXCR, giving one entry per CDR3 protein. Of 150,000 to 200,000 distinct CDR3 sequences in the sample, about 30% were seen once. The germline V gene encodes CDR1 MNHEY and CDR2 SVGEGT. The V end lost 5 bases, the J end lost 3 bases, and 19 bases lay between the germline ends. This CDR3 has 16 amino acids.

This sequence joins TRBV6-2 or TRBV6-3 and TRBJ2-5, with D hard to call. This clonotype was obtained from a woman between 18 and 29 years old with alopecia areata. Some clones in this sample may be carry-over from other donors' samples. The starting material was whole blood, obtained in connection with sensitization to the hapten diphenylcyclopropenone (DPC). The DNA for the CDR3 is TGTGCCAGCAGTCGCCACCAAACTCCGTCCAAAGAGACCCAGTACTTC. It specifies CASSRHQTPSKETQYF.